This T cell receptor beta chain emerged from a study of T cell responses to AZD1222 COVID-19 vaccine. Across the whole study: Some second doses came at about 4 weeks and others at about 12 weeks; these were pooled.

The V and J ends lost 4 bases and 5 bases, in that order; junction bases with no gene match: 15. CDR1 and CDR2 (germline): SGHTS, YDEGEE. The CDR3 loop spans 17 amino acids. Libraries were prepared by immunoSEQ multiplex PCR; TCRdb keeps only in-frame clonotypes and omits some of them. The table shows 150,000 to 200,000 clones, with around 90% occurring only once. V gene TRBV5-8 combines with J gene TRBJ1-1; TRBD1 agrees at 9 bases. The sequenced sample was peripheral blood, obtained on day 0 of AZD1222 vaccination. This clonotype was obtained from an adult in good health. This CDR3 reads CASSVGQGFPPRTEAFF. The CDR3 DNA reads TGTGCCAGCAGCGTAGGACAGGGGTTTCCGCCGAGGACTGAAGCTTTCTTT. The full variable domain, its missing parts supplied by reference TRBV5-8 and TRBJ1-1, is EAGVTQSPTHLIKTRGQQATLRCSPISGHTSVYWYQQALGLGLQFLLWYDEGEERNRGNFPPRFSGRQFPNYSSELNVNALELEDSALYLCASSVGQGFPPRTEAFFGQGTRLTVV.